The 8 T cell receptor beta chains below all came from one sample that was sequenced in a study of PD-1 blockade in mismatch repair-deficient tumors. Only in-frame clones appear in the TCRdb table, and some are missing; sequencing was by immunoSEQ multiplex PCR. The sample comprises approximately 120,000 clones, around 87% of which are singletons, and 13% rests with the top ten. The source material was peripheral blood, sampled 44 weeks after starting pembrolizumab. These receptor sequences come from an adult with mismatch repair-deficient cancer.

In its sample, this clone was seen a few times. CDR3 bases: TGCGCCAGCAGCTTGGGCCAGCTGTATCCTAACTATGGCTACACCTTC. Translating gives CASSLGQLYPNYGYTF. The chain recombines TRBV5-1 with TRBJ1-2; D unclear. The germline V gene has CDR1 SGHRS and CDR2 YFSETQ. The CDR3 totals 16 residues. The V and J ends lost 0 bases and 0 bases respectively, with 12 bases between them.

The chain is built from TRBV16 and TRBJ2-2, with a tentative D call TRBD2 (6 bases). The CDR3 contains 17 residues. V shed 4 bases and J shed 7 bases, with 22 bases lying between them. The germline V gene has CDR1 KGHSY and CDR2 FQNENV. This CDR3 is CASSPSEGLDVVGELFF. The CDR3 nucleotides read TGTGCCAGCAGCCCCTCAGAGGGACTTGACGTAGTCGGGGAGCTGTTTTTT.

This clone appeared a single time. This sequence joins TRBV27 and TRBJ2-7; TRBD1 aligns across 8 bases. Germline CDR1 is MNHEY and CDR2 is SMNVEV (reference sequence). The CDR3 has 16 amino acids. Trimming removed 2 bases from V and 0 bases from J; junction bases left unmatched: 6. The chain's CDR3 is CASSLTTGDTSYEQYF. In DNA, the CDR3 is TGTGCCAGCAGTTTAACGACAGGGGATACCTCCTACGAGCAGTACTTC.

The chain is built from TRBV5-6 and TRBJ1-4; 8 nucleotides align to TRBD1. Looked up from germline, CDR1 is SGHDT and CDR2 is YYEEEE. With 0 bases clipped from V and 8 bases from J, the junction kept 6 bases outside the gene matches. The CDR3 is 15 residues long. The CDR3 DNA reads as TGTGCCAGCAGCTTGGGAGACAGGGGAAGGGAAAAACTGTTTTTT. Protein: CASSLGDRGREKLFF.

The chain carries TRBV21-1 and TRBJ2-3; the table's D call TRBD2 went unverified against the DNA. TRBV21-1 constitutes a pseudogene. The CDR3 covers 13 residues. Here the CDR3 reads CASSPREADTQYF. The DNA of the CDR3 is TGTGCCAGCAGCCCCAGGGAGGCAGATACGCAGTATTTT.

This chain links TRBV27 with TRBJ2-7, with 7 bases identical to TRBD1. The CDR3 totals 13 residues. After removal of 6 bases from V and 3 bases from J, the junction contained 5 bases not matched to a gene. Germline loops: CDR1 MNHEY, CDR2 SMNVEV (reference sequence). The CDR3 here is CASRGQLGYEQYF. The CDR3 DNA is TGTGCCAGCAGGGGACAGCTGGGCTACGAGCAGTACTTC.

The chain is built from TRBV11-3 and TRBJ2-7; TRBD2 agrees at 13 bases. Looked up from germline, CDR1 is SGHNT and CDR2 is YENEEA. CDR3 length: 16 residues. The V and J ends lost 5 bases and 0 bases, in that order; junction bases with no gene match: 4. In DNA form, the CDR3 reads TGTGCCAGCAGCCCCGGGACTAGCGGGATCTCCTACGAGCAGTACTTC. It specifies CASSPGTSGISYEQYF. Full variable domain (remainder filled in from reference TRBV11-3 and TRBJ2-7): EAGVVQSPRYKIIEKKQPVAFWCNPISGHNTLYWYLQNLGQGPELLIRYENEEAVDDSQLPKDRFSAERLKGVDSTLKIQPAELGDSAVYLCASSPGTSGISYEQYFGPGTRLTVT.

This clone was detected a few times. This rearrangement joins TRBV19 to TRBJ1-1, with unresolved D. From germline, CDR1 is LNHDA and CDR2 SQIVND (reference sequence). CDR3 length: 11 amino acids. The V and J ends lost 3 bases and 11 bases respectively, with 10 bases between them. The CDR3 protein is CASSIKLKAFF. In DNA, the CDR3 is TGTGCCAGTAGTATTAAACTGAAGGCTTTCTTT.